This record concerns one T cell receptor beta chain sequence. This sample was taken from a study of blood T cell repertoires in COVID-19. The recovered donors of Cohort 3 showed two negative PCRs, clearance, or symptom resolution. This CDR3 is 14 amino acids long. V was pared by 6 bases and J by 0 bases, with 14 bases between. CDR1 is SQVTM and CDR2 is ANQGSEA in the germline V gene. Study processing details: Estimation of nucleated cell counts relied on the amplification of reference gene primers. Some clones are missing from TCRdb's copy, which holds only in-frame ones; the method was immunoSEQ multiplex PCR. The V and J calls and clone size are taken from that table; D and trimming were inferred from the DNA. The data contain more than 300,000 clones, approximately 90% of them singletons.

V usage is TRBV29-1 and J usage is TRBJ2-5; TRBD1 might be the D (8 bases). The sequence came from a woman younger than 30 who had recovered from COVID-19. Sequencing used PBMCs or T cells enriched from blood (not recorded which). CDR3 nucleotide sequence: TGCAGCGTGAAACAGGGGGGGTACCAAGAGACCCAGTACTTC. It yields the protein CSVKQGGYQETQYF.